The clone carrying this T cell receptor (beta chain) has a handful of counts. The antigen remains unidentified. Use of 60 Vbeta and 13 Jbeta primers characterized the PCR. Clones were read by immunoSEQ multiplex PCR, and TCRdb kept only the in-frame ones, dropping some. The data hold approximately 180,000 clones, with 80% observed a single time. These data are taken from a study of cytomegalovirus exposure and HLA in healthy donors. In the study overall: Findings of an earlier analysis included over 95 million unique TCR beta sequences from some 200 million T cells.

General study points: The records held CMV serostatus as the only immune exposure information. Some V segments, including TRBV6-2 and TRBV6-3, were excluded as indistinguishable.

This CDR3 region has 14 residues. After removal of 9 bases from V and 9 bases from J, the junction contained 18 bases not matched to a gene. The germline CDR1 and CDR2 sequences are SGHNT and YYREEE (reference sequence). The gene calls are TRBV5-4 and TRBJ2-7, with 7 bases fitting TRBD2. The source is a middle-aged woman in good health and CMV-seronegative. Sequenced input: PBMCs. In DNA, the CDR3 is TGTGCCATCGCTCAGGGAGGGGAGTTATCGGGGCAGTACTTC. This codes for CAIAQGGELSGQYF.